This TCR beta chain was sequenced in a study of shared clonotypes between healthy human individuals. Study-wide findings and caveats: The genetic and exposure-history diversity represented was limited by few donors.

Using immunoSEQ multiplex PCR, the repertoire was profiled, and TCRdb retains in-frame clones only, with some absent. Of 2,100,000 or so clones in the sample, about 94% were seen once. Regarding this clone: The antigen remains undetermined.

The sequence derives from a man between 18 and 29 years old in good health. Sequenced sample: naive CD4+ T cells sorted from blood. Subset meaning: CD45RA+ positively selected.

This chain's CDR3 is CASRQTGANVLTF. DNA of the CDR3: TGTGCCAGCCGACAGACCGGGGCCAACGTCCTGACTTTC. The gene calls are TRBV2 and TRBJ2-6; possible D gene TRBD1, 5 bases. The ends were cut back, 8 bases at V and 4 bases at J, with 9 bases in the middle. Germline values: CDR1 SNHLY, CDR2 FYNNEI. There are 13 residues in the CDR3.